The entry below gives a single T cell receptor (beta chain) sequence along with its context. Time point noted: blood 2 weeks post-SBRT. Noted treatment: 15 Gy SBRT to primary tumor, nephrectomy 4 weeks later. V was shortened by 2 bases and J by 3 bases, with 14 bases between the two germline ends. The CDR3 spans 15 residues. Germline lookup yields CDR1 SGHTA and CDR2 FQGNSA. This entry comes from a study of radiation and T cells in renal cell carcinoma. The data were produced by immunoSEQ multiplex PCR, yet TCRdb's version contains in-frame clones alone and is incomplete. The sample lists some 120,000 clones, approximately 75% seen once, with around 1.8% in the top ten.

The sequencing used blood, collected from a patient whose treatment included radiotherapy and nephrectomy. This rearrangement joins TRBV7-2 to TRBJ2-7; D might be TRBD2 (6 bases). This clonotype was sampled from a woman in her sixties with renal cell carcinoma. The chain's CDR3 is CASSLSGVKIYEQYF. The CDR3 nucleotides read TGTGCCAGCAGCTTATCGGGGGTTAAGATCTACGAGCAGTACTTC.